Sequencing of this T cell receptor beta chain was carried out in a study of response to subunit inactivated influenza vaccine. Points from the study as a whole: T cells newly recruited by each seasonal influenza vaccination are few, the authors suggested.

The CDR3 contains 13 residues. V lost 4 bases to trimming and J lost 7 bases, with 14 bases between them. The germline gives CDR1 SGHRS, CDR2 YFSETQ. This clonotype was seen a handful of times. Its antigen remains unknown. TCRdb recomputed calls from the RT-PCR reads with MiXCR, one row per CDR3 protein. The sample has some 600,000 distinct CDR3 sequences; around 15% are singletons. The sequencing used PBMCs from blood, collected roughly 15 days before vaccination. This chain links TRBV5-1 with TRBJ1-2, with D unresolved. This receptor was taken from a man aged 50-60 years who received an inactivated influenza vaccine. CDR3 coding DNA: TGCGCCAGCAGCCCGGGAGACGGTATTGGCTACACCTTC. Translating gives CASSPGDGIGYTF.